This T cell receptor (beta chain) was retrieved from a study of blood T cell repertoires in COVID-19. Study in general: Samples of COVID-19 (acute and convalescent) were obtained from the United States, Italy and Spain. PBMCs, B-cell-depleted T cells, or T cells provided the cDNA or gDNA that made up the material.

Trimming removed 2 bases from V and 2 bases from J; junction bases left unmatched: 3. CDR3 length equals 15 residues. The germline gives CDR1 GTSNPN, CDR2 SVGIG (reference sequence). Enrolment of Seattle patients took place during active infection, and they were followed longitudinally. Original methodology: By means of reference gene primer amplification, nucleated cell counts were estimated. Some clones are missing from TCRdb's copy, which holds only in-frame ones; the method was immunoSEQ multiplex PCR. That table is the source of V, J and clone size, and D and trimming were worked out from the DNA. The profile shows over 150,000 clones, around nine tenths of them singletons.

The chain has TRBV30 and TRBJ2-6; 7 bases are shared with TRBD1. This sequence originates from a woman between 65 and 79 years old with COVID-19, enrolled during active disease. Sample: peripheral blood. The CDR3 here is CAWSPDRAGANVLTF. The CDR3 DNA sequence: TGTGCCTGGAGTCCCGACAGGGCTGGGGCCAACGTCCTGACTTTC.